This TCR beta chain emerged from a study of cytomegalovirus exposure and HLA in healthy donors. On the study more broadly: Ancestry clustering placed 70% to 90% of around 400 genotyped donors in the Caucasian-associated cluster. Study-wide results and caveats: Researchers had no immune exposure information except CMV serostatus available. Later, an analysis showed that TCR beta chains associated with HLA were more clonally expanded than others that were equally common. The authors considered a cluster of highly shared sequence variants likely to be a sequencing artifact.

Concerning this clone itself: Its antigen remains unknown. An end of the junction does not agree with germline; a read error may underlie this. Other DNA sequences in this specimen translate into the identical CDR3.

Germline loops: CDR1 MNHEY, CDR2 SVGAGI. The CDR3 contains 13 residues. A multiplex PCR was run with 60 Vbeta primers and 13 Jbeta primers. TCRdb's table, derived via immunoSEQ multiplex PCR, lists solely in-frame clones and lacks some. This sample has under 200,000 clones, with 75% to 90% found just once. The chain joins TRBV6-5 to TRBJ2-2; no reliable D call. The specimen sequenced was PBMCs. This receptor was taken from a woman under 30 in good health and CMV-seronegative. The CDR3 region is CASRPHYTGELFF. The DNA of the CDR3 is TGTGCCAGCAGACCCCACTACACTGGGGAGCTGTTTTTT.